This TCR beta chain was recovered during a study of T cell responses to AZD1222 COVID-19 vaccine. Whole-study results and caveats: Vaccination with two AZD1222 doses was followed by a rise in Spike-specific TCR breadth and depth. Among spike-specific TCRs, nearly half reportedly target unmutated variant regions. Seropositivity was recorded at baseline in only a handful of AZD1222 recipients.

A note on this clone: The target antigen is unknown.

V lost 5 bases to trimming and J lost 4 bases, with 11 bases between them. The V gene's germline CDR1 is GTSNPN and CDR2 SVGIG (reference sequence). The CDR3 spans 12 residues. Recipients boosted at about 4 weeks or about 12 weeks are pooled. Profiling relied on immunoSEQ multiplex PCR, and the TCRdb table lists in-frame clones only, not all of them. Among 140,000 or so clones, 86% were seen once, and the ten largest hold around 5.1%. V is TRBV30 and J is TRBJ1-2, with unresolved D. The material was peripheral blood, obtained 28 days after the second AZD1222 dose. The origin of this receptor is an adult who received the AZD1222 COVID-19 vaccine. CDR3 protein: CAWSRAAYGYTF. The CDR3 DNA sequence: TGTGCCTGGTCTAGGGCCGCCTATGGCTACACCTTC.